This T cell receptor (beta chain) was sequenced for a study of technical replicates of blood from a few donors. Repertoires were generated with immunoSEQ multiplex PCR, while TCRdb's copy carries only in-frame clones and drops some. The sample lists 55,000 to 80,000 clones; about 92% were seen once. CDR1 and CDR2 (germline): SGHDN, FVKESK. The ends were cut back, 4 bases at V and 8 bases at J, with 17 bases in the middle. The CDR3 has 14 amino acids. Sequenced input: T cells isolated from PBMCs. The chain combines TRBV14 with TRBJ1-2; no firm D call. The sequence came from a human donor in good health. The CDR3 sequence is CASSPSGWVQGYTF. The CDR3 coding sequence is TGTGCCAGCAGCCCCTCCGGGTGGGTACAAGGCTACACCTTC.